This T cell receptor (beta chain) was profiled in a study of blood T cell repertoires in COVID-19. V gave up 4 bases and J gave up 7 bases; unmatched junction bases: 7. Germline V lookup: CDR1 MDHEN, CDR2 SYDVKM. This CDR3 has 16 amino acids. Using immunoSEQ multiplex PCR, the repertoire was profiled, and TCRdb retains in-frame clones only, with some absent. The table includes 200,000 to 250,000 clones, 82% detected once. The TCR was taken from a man aged 35-49 years who had recovered from COVID-19. The chain recombines TRBV28 with TRBJ2-2; TRBD1 matches 12 bases. Material for sequencing was PBMCs or T cells enriched from blood (not recorded which). Here the CDR3 reads CASSSGGTGGFGELFF. DNA for the CDR3: TGTGCCAGCAGTTCCGGGGGGACAGGGGGCTTCGGGGAGCTGTTTTTT.